A single sample gave rise to the 27 T cell receptor beta chains below, sequenced in a study of blood T cell repertoires in COVID-19. Method: immunoSEQ multiplex PCR; TCRdb's copy keeps in-frame clones and lacks some. This table holds 57,000 or so clones, over 80% found once. The source material was peripheral blood. The receptors stem from a man aged 65 to 79 with acute or convalescent COVID-19.

This chain joins TRBV19 and TRBJ1-2, with D perhaps TRBD1 (6 bases). This CDR3 has 15 amino acids. CDR1 and CDR2 from the germline V gene are LNHDA and SQIVND (reference sequence). Trimming stripped 5 bases from V and 6 bases from J, with 19 bases between. CDR3 loop: CASSFLGGARDGYTF. The CDR3 coding sequence is TGTGCCAGTAGTTTTCTCGGGGGGGCGAGGGATGGCTACACCTTC.

The rearrangement joins TRBV5-1 to TRBJ2-7; possibly TRBD1 for D (5 bases). The CDR3 is 13 residues long. CDR1 is SGHRS and CDR2 is YFSETQ in the germline V gene. V was shortened by 4 bases and J by 6 bases, with 14 bases between the two germline ends. Here the CDR3 reads CASSPSPQGEQYF. CDR3 DNA sequence: TGCGCCAGCAGCCCTTCGCCTCAGGGCGAGCAGTACTTC.

This clone was detected only once. This chain uses TRBV13 with TRBJ2-3, with 12 bases aligning to TRBD2. With 5 bases clipped from V and 2 bases from J, the junction kept 5 bases outside the gene matches. The CDR3 consists of 16 residues. The germline gives CDR1 PRHDT, CDR2 FYEKMQ (reference sequence). CDR3 bases: TGTGCCAGCAGCCAACTAGCGGGGGGTCTCACAGATACGCAGTATTTT. Protein sequence: CASSQLAGGLTDTQYF. The entire variable domain, with the rest obtained from reference TRBV13 and TRBJ2-3, is as follows: AAGVIQSPRHLIKEKRETATLKCYPIPRHDTVYWYQQGPGQDPQFLISFYEKMQSDKGSIPDRFSAQQFSDYHSELNMSSLELGDSALYFCASSQLAGGLTDTQYFGPGTRLTVL.

Comment on this clone: At one of its ends the junction is not consistent with the germline gene, which may arise from a read error. The rearrangement joins TRBV13 to TRBJ2-6, with 9 positions matching TRBD1. This CDR3 has 18 residues. The germline CDR1 and CDR2 sequences are PRHDT and FYEKMQ (reference sequence). The CDR3 DNA sequence: TGTGCCAGCAGCCTAGGGACAGGGCGATTAGCTGGGGCCAACGTCCTGACTTTC. Protein product: CASSLGTGRLAGANVLTF.

The V call is TRBV15, the J call TRBJ2-7, with D possibly TRBD1 on 6 matching bases. From germline, CDR1 is LNHNV and CDR2 YYDKDF (reference sequence). The V gene lost 4 bases and the J gene lost 7 bases, with 20 bases spanning the gap. This CDR3 is 15 amino acids long. The chain's CDR3 is CATSNNLRGWGEQYF. The DNA for the CDR3 is TGTGCCACCAGCAACAACCTTAGGGGGTGGGGGGAGCAGTACTTC.

This chain joins TRBV7-9 and TRBJ2-5; D might be TRBD2 (6 bases). The CDR3 is made up of 13 amino acids. Between the trimmed V and J ends, which lost 1 base and 3 bases, there was a span of 6 bases. The V gene's germline CDR1 is SEHNR and CDR2 FQNEAQ (reference sequence). CDR3 nucleotides: TGTGCCAGCAGCTTAGTAGCGGAAGAGACCCAGTACTTC. It specifies CASSLVAEETQYF.

The sample holds a few counts of this clone. This chain's CDR3 is CASSMSRAGTYSNQPQHF. The CDR3 nucleotides read TGTGCCAGTAGTATGTCAAGGGCGGGGACCTATAGCAATCAGCCCCAGCATTTT. This chain uses TRBV19 with TRBJ1-5; possibly TRBD1 for D (5 bases). The V and J ends lost 3 bases and 0 bases respectively, with 18 bases between them. CDR3 length: 18 amino acids. Germline loops: CDR1 LNHDA, CDR2 SQIVND (reference sequence).

This chain links TRBV10-3 with TRBJ1-5, with TRBD1 identical over 9 bases. This CDR3 has 16 amino acids. CDR1 and CDR2 from the germline V gene are ENHRY and SYGVKD. V was pared by 3 bases and J by 2 bases, with 5 bases of the junction left unmatched. The CDR3 DNA follows: TGTGCCATCAGTGATACAGGGGGCCGGGGCAATCAGCCCCAGCATTTT. Translated: CAISDTGGRGNQPQHF.

The J gene is TRBJ1-6, the V gene TRBV9; no clear D gene. Germline CDR1 and CDR2: SGDLS and YYNGEE. The V end was cut by 1 base, the J end by 8 bases, with 4 bases between. This CDR3 has 12 amino acids. CDR3 bases: TGTGCCAGCAGCGTAAGAGATTCACCCCTCCACTTT. It yields the protein CASSVRDSPLHF.

V is TRBV18 and J is TRBJ2-1, with 10 bases aligning to TRBD1. CDR3 length equals 16 residues. The V gene's germline CDR1 is KGHSH and CDR2 LQKENI. After removal of 0 bases from V and 4 bases from J, the junction contained 3 bases not matched to a gene. CDR3 amino acids: CASSPPDRGGYNEQFF. The CDR3 DNA reads TGTGCCAGCTCACCACCGGACAGGGGGGGTTACAATGAGCAGTTCTTC.

The rearrangement joins TRBV28 to TRBJ1-2; maybe TRBD1 (5 bases). The germline V and J ends were trimmed by 4 bases and 8 bases, with 17 bases remaining between them. This CDR3 comprises 14 residues. Germline V gene data show CDR1 as MDHEN and CDR2 as SYDVKM. The CDR3 reads CASSSPPVGPGYTF. The CDR3, as DNA: TGTGCCAGCAGTTCTCCTCCAGTGGGGCCAGGCTACACCTTC.

This clone was found a few times. CDR3 loop: CASSQDSLLARTDTQYF. CDR3 sequence (DNA): TGCGCCAGCAGCCAAGACTCTCTGCTAGCGCGCACAGATACGCAGTATTTT. The chain recombines TRBV4-1 with TRBJ2-3; possible D gene TRBD2, 6 bases. This CDR3 is 17 amino acids long. V lost 0 bases, J lost 1 base, and 14 bases lay in between. In germline, CDR1 is MGHRA, CDR2 YSYEKL.

The rearrangement joins TRBV11-2 to TRBJ2-1; no reliable D call. Germline assignment: CDR1 SGHAT and CDR2 FQNNGV. V gave up 3 bases and J gave up 5 bases, with 17 bases separating them. This CDR3 has 16 amino acids. Here the CDR3 reads CASSLFYSTANNEQFF. The CDR3 DNA is TGTGCCAGCAGCTTGTTCTATTCGACTGCAAACAATGAGCAGTTCTTC.

This clone was counted between two and nine times. The rearrangement joins TRBV11-2 to TRBJ2-7; 8 nucleotides agree with TRBD2. From germline, CDR1 is SGHAT and CDR2 FQNNGV. CDR3 size: 14 residues. V lost 1 base, J lost 6 bases, and 5 bases stayed unmatched. The CDR3, as DNA: TGTGCCAGCAGCTTAGTGCGGGGGGCGGGCGAGCAGTACTTC. It yields the protein CASSLVRGAGEQYF.

This CDR3 reads CASSAPGGVTEAFF. For the CDR3, the DNA is TGTGCCAGCAGCGCCCCCGGGGGAGTCACTGAAGCTTTCTTT. This chain links TRBV5-4 with TRBJ1-1, with D tentatively TRBD1 (5 bases). The CDR3 runs to 14 residues. V lost 4 bases and J lost 4, with 14 bases in between. The germline gives CDR1 SGHNT, CDR2 YYREEE (reference sequence). Filled out from reference TRBV5-4 and TRBJ1-1, the complete variable domain reads ETGVTQSPTHLIKTRGQQVTLRCSSQSGHNTVSWYQQALGQGPQFIFQYYREEENGRGNFPPRFSGLQFPNYSSELNVNALELDDSALYLCASSAPGGVTEAFFGQGTRLTVV.

The chain combines TRBV4-1 with TRBJ2-1; the match to TRBD2 covers 7 bases. V trimming: 4 bases; J trimming: 5 bases; junction bases outside the gene matches: 11. CDR1 is MGHRA and CDR2 is YSYEKL in the germline V gene. CDR3 length equals 16 residues. CDR3 sequence (DNA): TGCGCCAGCAGCCGCGAGACCGGGAGGAGGGACAATGAGCAGTTCTTC. It codes for CASSRETGRRDNEQFF.

The chain couples TRBV5-1 to TRBJ2-1; weak D call: TRBD2 (6 bases). The length of the CDR3 is 16 residues. The V gene's germline CDR1 is SGHRS and CDR2 YFSETQ. V lost 0 bases to trimming and J lost 3 bases, with 13 bases between them. The CDR3 loop reads CASSLAPGGYYNEQFF. The CDR3 region has the DNA TGCGCCAGCAGCTTGGCCCCCGGGGGTTACTACAATGAGCAGTTCTTC.

The genes are TRBV6-5 and TRBJ1-2; 7 bases agree with TRBD1. The V gene's germline CDR1 is MNHEY and CDR2 SVGAGI. This CDR3 comprises 15 residues. V trimming: 6 bases; J trimming: 3 bases; junction bases outside the gene matches: 10. CDR3 loop: CASRASGTAYYGYTF. The DNA of the CDR3 is TGTGCCAGCAGAGCCTCCGGGACAGCTTACTATGGCTACACCTTC.

This sequence joins TRBV19 and TRBJ2-7, with 10 bases that match TRBD1. This CDR3 has 16 amino acids. From germline, CDR1 is LNHDA and CDR2 SQIVND (reference sequence). The junction had 9 bases not matched to a gene; V was cut back by 6 bases and J by 1 base. CDR3 in DNA: TGTGCCAGTAGGGCCCGACAGGGGGCTGGATCCTACGAGCAGTACTTC. Translation gives CASRARQGAGSYEQYF. The whole variable domain, filled in from reference TRBV19 and TRBJ2-7, reads DGGITQSPKYLFRKEGQNVTLSCEQNLNHDAMYWYRQDPGQGLRLIYYSQIVNDFQKGDIAEGYSVSREKKESFPLTVTSAQKNPTAFYLCASRARQGAGSYEQYFGPGTRLTVT.

The chain joins TRBV15 to TRBJ1-1; maybe TRBD1 (6 bases). The germline gives CDR1 LNHNV, CDR2 YYDKDF (reference sequence). The CDR3 is 14 amino acids. The germline V and J ends were trimmed by 2 bases and 7 bases, with 14 bases remaining between them. The CDR3 nucleotides read TGTGCCACCAGCAGAACACCAGGGGCTGGTGAAGCTTTCTTT. It encodes CATSRTPGAGEAFF.

This chain joins TRBV11-3 and TRBJ2-7; 7 nucleotides line up with TRBD2. V gave up 5 bases and J gave up 3 bases; unmatched junction bases: 7. Germline CDR1 is SGHNT and CDR2 is YENEEA. This CDR3 has 14 residues. The CDR3, as DNA: TGTGCCAGCAGCCCTACCCCTAGCGGCTACGAGCAGTACTTC. Translating it yields CASSPTPSGYEQYF.

The rearrangement joins TRBV24-1 to TRBJ2-5, with D unclear. Germline loops: CDR1 KGHDR, CDR2 SFDVKD. The CDR3 has 13 amino acids. V shed 9 bases and J shed 1 base, with 11 bases lying between them. The CDR3 sequence is CATGIPGQETQYF. The CDR3 region has the DNA TGTGCCACCGGTATCCCGGGCCAAGAGACCCAGTACTTC.

The chain carries TRBV6-2 or TRBV6-3 and TRBJ2-5; the match to TRBD2 covers 9 bases. The germline gives CDR1 MNHEY, CDR2 SVGEGT. The CDR3 runs 13 residues. With 8 bases clipped from V and 5 bases from J, the junction kept 6 bases outside the gene matches. CDR3 sequence (DNA): TGTGCCAGCCGCCCTAGCGGGGCCGAGACCCAGTACTTC. The encoded protein is CASRPSGAETQYF.

The V call is TRBV15, the J call TRBJ2-7; D is possibly TRBD1 (5 bases). The CDR3 is 14 amino acids. Germline V lookup: CDR1 LNHNV, CDR2 YYDKDF (reference sequence). V was pared by 0 bases and J by 1 base, with 7 bases between. The DNA for the CDR3 is TGTGCCACCAGCAGAGACAGGGTATCCTACGAGCAGTACTTC. Amino acid sequence: CATSRDRVSYEQYF.

The chain is built from TRBV19 and TRBJ2-3; perhaps TRBD2 as D (5 bases). Deletions cut 3 bases from V and 6 bases from J, with 22 bases between. CDR3 length: 17 amino acids. The germline V gene encodes CDR1 LNHDA and CDR2 SQIVND (reference sequence). The CDR3 loop is CASSIPNGVVSMDTQYF. CDR3 DNA: TGTGCCAGTAGTATCCCTAACGGGGTGGTATCTATGGATACGCAGTATTTT.

The rearrangement links TRBV5-4 to TRBJ1-1; the D is unclear. V dropped 0 bases and J dropped 1 base, with 4 bases sitting between them. The CDR3 contains 13 residues. Germline V gene data show CDR1 as SGHNT and CDR2 as YYREEE (reference sequence). In DNA form, the CDR3 reads TGTGCCAGCAGCTTGGCCAGGAACACTGAAGCTTTCTTT. Residues: CASSLARNTEAFF.

The V gene is TRBV5-1, the J gene TRBJ1-1, with TRBD1 as a possible D gene (6 bases). V was pared by 1 base and J by 6 bases, with 13 bases between. CDR3 length: 14 residues. The germline gives CDR1 SGHRS, CDR2 YFSETQ. The CDR3: CASSLRGASAEAFF. For the CDR3, the DNA is TGCGCCAGCAGCTTGCGGGGGGCGAGTGCTGAAGCTTTCTTT.